This is a list of T cell receptor beta chains from one sample in a study of T cell repertoires in cytomegalovirus infection. TCRdb re-called the reads with MiXCR, one entry per CDR3 protein. The profile shows fewer than 200,000 distinct CDR3 sequences, approximately 15% of them singletons. The material sequenced was PBMCs. The receptors were gathered from a human donor in good health (CMV status not recorded). Some clones in this sample may be carry-over from other donors' samples. Both conserved end residues are part of each CDR3. Each record gives: J gene, clone size, D gene, V gene, CDR3 DNA, CDR3 protein. D genes are given only for firm matches. Rows give clone size only sometimes, using once, few, many, or a class for an expanded clone.

j_gene: TRBJ2-2
abundance: few
d_gene: NA
v_gene: TRBV6-2/TRBV6-3
CDR3nt: TGTGCCAGCACCCGCCACACCGGGGAGCTGTTTTTT
CDR3aa: CASTRHTGELFF

j_gene: TRBJ2-2
abundance: few
d_gene: TRBD1
v_gene: TRBV29-1
CDR3nt: TGCAGCGTAGGACAGGGGGTAAAAACCGGGGAGCTGTTTTTT
CDR3aa: CSVGQGVKTGELFF

j_gene: TRBJ1-1
abundance: NA
d_gene: NA
v_gene: TRBV9
CDR3nt: TGTGCCAGCAGCGTAGGGTCACCGGGAGGCACTGAAGCTTTCTTT
CDR3aa: CASSVGSPGGTEAFF

j_gene: TRBJ1-5
abundance: few
d_gene: NA
v_gene: TRBV5-1
CDR3nt: TGCGCCAGCAGCTTGGGGGGCCTAAGTAGCAATCAGCCCCAGCATTTT
CDR3aa: CASSLGGLSSNQPQHF

j_gene: TRBJ2-4
abundance: many
d_gene: NA
v_gene: TRBV28
CDR3nt: TGTGCCAGCAGTTTATTTGGATTAGCCAAAAACATTCAGTACTTC
CDR3aa: CASSLFGLAKNIQYF

j_gene: TRBJ2-5
abundance: many
d_gene: NA
v_gene: TRBV12-3/TRBV12-4
CDR3nt: TGTGCCAGCAGTTTAGTCGGGGTTCGGGAGACCCAGTACTTC
CDR3aa: CASSLVGVRETQYF

j_gene: TRBJ1-1
abundance: many
d_gene: NA
v_gene: TRBV25-1
CDR3nt: TGTGCCAGCAGTGAACTAAAGGGATCGAACACTGAAGCTTTCTTT
CDR3aa: CASSELKGSNTEAFF

j_gene: TRBJ1-5
abundance: many
d_gene: NA
v_gene: TRBV7-8
CDR3nt: TGTGCCAGCAGCTTAGTGGGTAATTCGGGCAATCAGCCCCAGCATTTT
CDR3aa: CASSLVGNSGNQPQHF

j_gene: TRBJ2-1
abundance: few
d_gene: TRBD1
v_gene: TRBV5-6
CDR3nt: TGTGCCAGCAGCATGGACAGGGGATATGGCAATGAGCAGTTCTTC
CDR3aa: CASSMDRGYGNEQFF

j_gene: TRBJ2-3
abundance: many
d_gene: NA
v_gene: TRBV20-1
CDR3nt: TGCAGTGCTAGGGGGTGGGGGAACACAGATACGCAGTATTTT
CDR3aa: CSARGWGNTDTQYF

j_gene: TRBJ2-1
abundance: few
d_gene: TRBD2
v_gene: TRBV6-2/TRBV6-3
CDR3nt: TGTGCCAGCACTAAAATTTCTATGGGGACTAGCGGGAGGTCTCACAATGAGCAGTTCTTC
CDR3aa: CASTKISMGTSGRSHNEQFF

j_gene: TRBJ1-2
abundance: few
d_gene: NA
v_gene: TRBV19
CDR3nt: TGTGCCAGTAGTACGGACGGCACTTCTAACTATGGCTACACCTTC
CDR3aa: CASSTDGTSNYGYTF

j_gene: TRBJ2-7
abundance: NA
d_gene: TRBD2
v_gene: TRBV6-2/TRBV6-3
CDR3nt: TGTGCCAGCAGTTCCAGGCGGGAGATTAGGTCCTACGAGCAGTACTTC
CDR3aa: CASSSRREIRSYEQYF